The text below deals with one T cell receptor (beta chain). The J segment lost 11 bases and the V segment lost 0 bases, leaving 7 bases of the junction unmatched. Germline-derived CDR1 and CDR2 are LGHNA and YSLEER. This CDR3 spans 15 amino acids. Cohort placement rested on clinical history that participants reported themselves. Method: immunoSEQ multiplex PCR; TCRdb's copy keeps in-frame clones and lacks some. This table holds a few hundred thousand clones, 89% found once. This entry belongs to a study of blood T cell repertoires in COVID-19. Input material: PBMCs or T cells enriched from blood (not recorded which). This chain connects TRBV4-3 to TRBJ1-6; TRBD1 matches 7 bases. This TCR derives from a woman aged 40 to 50 who had recovered from COVID-19. Here the CDR3 reads CASSQDQGGWTPLHF. The CDR3 DNA reads as TGCGCCAGCAGCCAAGATCAGGGGGGCTGGACACCCCTCCACTTT.